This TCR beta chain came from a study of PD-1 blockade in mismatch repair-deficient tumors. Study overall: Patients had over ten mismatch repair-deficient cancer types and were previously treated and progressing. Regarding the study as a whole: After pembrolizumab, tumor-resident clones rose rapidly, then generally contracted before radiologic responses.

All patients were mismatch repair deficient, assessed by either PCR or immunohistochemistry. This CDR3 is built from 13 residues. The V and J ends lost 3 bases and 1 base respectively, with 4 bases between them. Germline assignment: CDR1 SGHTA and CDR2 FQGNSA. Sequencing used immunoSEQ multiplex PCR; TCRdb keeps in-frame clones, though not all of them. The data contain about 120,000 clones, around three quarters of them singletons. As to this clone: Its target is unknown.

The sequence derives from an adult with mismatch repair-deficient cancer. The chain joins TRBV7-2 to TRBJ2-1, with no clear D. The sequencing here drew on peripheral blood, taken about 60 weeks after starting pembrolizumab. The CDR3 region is CASSLGSYNEQFF. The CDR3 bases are TGTGCCAGCAGCTTGGGGTCCTACAATGAGCAGTTCTTC.